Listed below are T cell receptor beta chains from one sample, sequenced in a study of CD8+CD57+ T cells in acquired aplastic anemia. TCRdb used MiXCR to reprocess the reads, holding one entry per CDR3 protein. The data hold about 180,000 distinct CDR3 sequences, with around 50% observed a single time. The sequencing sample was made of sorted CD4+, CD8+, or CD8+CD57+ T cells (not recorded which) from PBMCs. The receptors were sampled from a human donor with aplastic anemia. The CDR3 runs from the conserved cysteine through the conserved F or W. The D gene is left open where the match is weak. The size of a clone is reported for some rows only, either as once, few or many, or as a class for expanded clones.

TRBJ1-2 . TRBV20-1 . TGCAGTGCGGGAGAGGGGGGAGGCTATGGCTACACCTTC CSAGEGGGYGYTF
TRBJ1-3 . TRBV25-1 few TGTGCCAGCAGTTTCGTTGCACGCTCTGGAAACACCATATATTTT CASSFVARSGNTIYF
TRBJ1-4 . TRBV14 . TGTGCCAGCAGTCAAGAAACAGGGTCTGGTGAAGAACTGTTTTTT CASSQETGSGEELFF
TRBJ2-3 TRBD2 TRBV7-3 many TGTGCCAGCAGCGCATGGACTAGCGGTAGCACAGATACGCAGTATTTT CASSAWTSGSTDTQYF
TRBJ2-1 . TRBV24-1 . TGTGCCACCAGTGATTCTAGGACAGTCCGTTACAATGAGCAGTTCTTC CATSDSRTVRYNEQFF
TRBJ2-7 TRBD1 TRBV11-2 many TGTGCCAGCAGCTGGGGACAGGGACCTTCCTACGAGCAGTACTTC CASSWGQGPSYEQYF
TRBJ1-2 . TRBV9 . TGTGCCAGCAGCGTAGGCAGGAGAGACTATGGCTACACCTTC CASSVGRRDYGYTF
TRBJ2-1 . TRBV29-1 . TGCAGCGTTGAATGGGCGGTGCAAACCTCCTACAATGAGCAGTTCTTC CSVEWAVQTSYNEQFF
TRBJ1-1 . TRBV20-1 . TGCAGTGCCAAACAGGGAGTCAACACTGAAGCTTTCTTT CSAKQGVNTEAFF
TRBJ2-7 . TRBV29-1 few TGCAGCGTTAAAGGGGACGGCTACGAGCAGTACTTC CSVKGDGYEQYF
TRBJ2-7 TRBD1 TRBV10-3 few TGTGCCATCGGCGCGACAGGGGTGAGCTACGAGCAGTACTTC CAIGATGVSYEQYF
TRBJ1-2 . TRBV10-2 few TGCGCCAGCAGTGACCAGGACGGCTACACCTTC CASSDQDGYTF
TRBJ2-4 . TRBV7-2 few TGTGCCAGCAGCTTGGGAGGGGGCAACATTCAGTACTTC CASSLGGGNIQYF
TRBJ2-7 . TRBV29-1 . TGCAGCGTTGAAGATCCTGCAGGGGCCCCCTACGAGCAGTACTTC CSVEDPAGAPYEQYF
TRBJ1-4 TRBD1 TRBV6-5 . TGTGCCAGCAGTTACTCTAGTAGGGGACAGGTGAAAGAAAAACTGTTTTTT CASSYSSRGQVKEKLFF
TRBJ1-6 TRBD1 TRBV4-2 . TGTGCCAGCAGTTACTGGGACAGTCGGGGCTCACCCCTCCACTTT CASSYWDSRGSPLHF